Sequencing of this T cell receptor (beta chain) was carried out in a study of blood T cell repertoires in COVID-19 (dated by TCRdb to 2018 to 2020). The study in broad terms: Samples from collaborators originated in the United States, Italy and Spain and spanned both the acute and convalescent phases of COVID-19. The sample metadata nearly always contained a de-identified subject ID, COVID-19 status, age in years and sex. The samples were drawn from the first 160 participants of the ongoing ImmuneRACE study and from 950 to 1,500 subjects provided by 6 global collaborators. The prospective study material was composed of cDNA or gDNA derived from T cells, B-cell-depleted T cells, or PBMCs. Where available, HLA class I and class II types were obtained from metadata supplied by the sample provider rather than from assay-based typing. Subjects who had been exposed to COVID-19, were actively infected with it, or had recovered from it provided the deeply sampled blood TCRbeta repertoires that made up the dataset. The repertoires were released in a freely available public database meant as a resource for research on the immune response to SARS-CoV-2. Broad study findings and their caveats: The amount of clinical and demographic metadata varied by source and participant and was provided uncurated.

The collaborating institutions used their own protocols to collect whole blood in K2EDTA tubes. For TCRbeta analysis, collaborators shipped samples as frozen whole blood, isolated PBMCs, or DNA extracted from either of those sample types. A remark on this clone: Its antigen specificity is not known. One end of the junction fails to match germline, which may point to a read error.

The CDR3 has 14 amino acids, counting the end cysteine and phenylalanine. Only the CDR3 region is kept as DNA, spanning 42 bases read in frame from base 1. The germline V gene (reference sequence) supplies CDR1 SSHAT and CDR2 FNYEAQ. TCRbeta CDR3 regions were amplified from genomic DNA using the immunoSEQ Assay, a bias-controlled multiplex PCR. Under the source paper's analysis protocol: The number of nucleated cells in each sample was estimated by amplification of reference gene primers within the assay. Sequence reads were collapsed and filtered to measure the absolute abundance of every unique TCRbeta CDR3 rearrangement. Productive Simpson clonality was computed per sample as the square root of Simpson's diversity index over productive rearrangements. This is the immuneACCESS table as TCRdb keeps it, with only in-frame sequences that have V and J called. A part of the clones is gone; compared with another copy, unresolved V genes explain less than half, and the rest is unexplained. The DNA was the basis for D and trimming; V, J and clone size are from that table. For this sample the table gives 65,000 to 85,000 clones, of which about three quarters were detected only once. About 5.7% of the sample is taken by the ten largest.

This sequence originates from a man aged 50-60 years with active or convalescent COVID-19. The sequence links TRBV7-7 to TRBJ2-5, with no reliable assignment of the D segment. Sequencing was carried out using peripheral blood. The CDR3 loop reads CASSLTQNQETQYF. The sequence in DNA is TGTGCTAGCAGCTTGACACAGAATCAAGAGACCCAGTACTTC.